Listed here are 20 T cell receptor beta chains from one sample, sequenced in a study of T-cell memory formation after mild COVID-19. Each CDR3 protein is one row after TCRdb ran MiXCR on the 5' RACE reads. This repertoire shows 200,000 to 250,000 distinct CDR3 sequences, 8% to 10% found once; its top ten account for 20% to 25%. Sequenced material: PBMCs or a T cell subset sorted from them (not recorded which). The receptors here all came from a man younger than 35 who had mild COVID-19 (a few samples of this study predate the infection). Cell type and time point are not known.

V and J are TRBV6-2 or TRBV6-3 and TRBJ1-1; D not resolved. Germline V lookup: CDR1 MNHEY, CDR2 SVGEGT. The CDR3 loop spans 13 amino acids. V dropped 3 bases and J dropped 1 base, with 6 bases sitting between them. The CDR3 region is CASSYWQNTEAFF. CDR3 nucleotide sequence: TGTGCCAGCAGTTATTGGCAGAACACTGAAGCTTTCTTT.

This chain connects TRBV7-7 to TRBJ2-1, with 10 bases lining up with TRBD2. V was pared by 5 bases and J by 9 bases, with 13 bases of the junction left unmatched. The germline CDR1 and CDR2 sequences are SSHAT and FNYEAQ (reference sequence). This CDR3 has 16 amino acids. The CDR3 loop is CASSINLAGAGSEQFF. The CDR3 DNA sequence: TGTGCCAGCAGCATCAATCTAGCGGGGGCAGGTAGTGAGCAGTTCTTC.

The chain links TRBV20-1 to TRBJ1-5; 9 bases agree with TRBD1. Trimming took 0 bases from V and 6 from J; bases not matched to a gene: 9. The CDR3 loop spans 16 amino acids. Germline CDR1 and CDR2: DFQATT and SNEGSKA (reference sequence). The CDR3 reads CSAREQGTGFSQPQHF. For the CDR3, the DNA is TGCAGTGCTAGAGAGCAGGGGACAGGGTTCAGTCAGCCCCAGCATTTT.

The V gene is TRBV11-2, the J gene TRBJ1-1; D is possibly TRBD1 (6 bases). Germline assignment: CDR1 SGHAT and CDR2 FQNNGV. The CDR3 runs to 15 residues. V was pared by 0 bases and J by 1 base, with 9 bases between. The CDR3 nucleotides read TGTGCCAGCAGCTTAGAGTCAGGGGAGAACACTGAAGCTTTCTTT. Its translation: CASSLESGENTEAFF.

Only a few counts were recorded for this clonotype. The rearrangement joins TRBV28 to TRBJ2-5; perhaps D is TRBD1 or TRBD2 (5 bases each). Deletions cut 6 bases from V and 2 bases from J, with 13 bases between. This CDR3 is 14 amino acids long. Germline CDR1 and CDR2: MDHEN and SYDVKM. This chain's CDR3 is CASRIPGRQETQYF. In DNA, the CDR3 is TGTGCCAGCAGGATACCGGGACGTCAAGAGACCCAGTACTTC.

The chain carries TRBV12-3 or TRBV12-4 and TRBJ2-5; tentatively, D is TRBD2 (6 bases). This CDR3 has 15 amino acids. Trimming shortened V by 5 bases and J by 3 bases, and 16 bases separated the two germline ends. The chain's CDR3 is CASSKGRRGEETQYF. CDR3 sequence (DNA): TGTGCCAGCAGTAAGGGACGGAGGGGTGAAGAGACCCAGTACTTC.

This clonotype was seen a handful of times. This sequence joins TRBV10-3 and TRBJ1-5; D is undetermined. Trimming shortened V by 3 bases and J by 6 bases, and 6 bases separated the two germline ends. The CDR3 consists of 12 residues. Germline CDR1 is ENHRY and CDR2 is SYGVKD. DNA of the CDR3: TGTGCCATCAGTGAATTAGGTCAGCCCCAGCATTTT. As protein: CAISELGQPQHF.

This clonotype was counted between two and nine times. The rearrangement links TRBV2 to TRBJ2-5; 12 bases match TRBD2. The V gene end was trimmed by 4 bases and the J gene end by 5 bases; junction bases not matched to a gene: 8. The CDR3 has 16 residues. CDR1 and CDR2 from the germline V gene are SNHLY and FYNNEI. CDR3 protein: CASSASGGARMETQYF. CDR3 DNA sequence: TGTGCCAGCAGTGCTAGCGGGGGGGCCAGGATGGAGACCCAGTACTTC.

This clonotype was observed at least ten times. This chain uses TRBV11-2 with TRBJ2-7, with a weak D call TRBD1 (5 bases). The CDR3 is made up of 14 amino acids. Germline V gene lookup returns CDR1 SGHAT and CDR2 FQNNGV. Trimming took 2 bases from V and 7 from J, leaving 15 bases between them. CDR3: CASSLPLGSGEQYF. The CDR3 nucleotides read TGTGCCAGCAGCTTACCGCTTGGGTCAGGGGAGCAGTACTTC.

There are a few counts of this clonotype. The chain uses TRBV5-6 and TRBJ1-1, with a tentative D call TRBD1 (5 bases). This CDR3 spans 13 amino acids. Germline-derived CDR1 and CDR2 are SGHDT and YYEEEE. The germline V and J ends were trimmed by 9 bases and 5 bases, with 17 bases remaining between them. DNA for the CDR3: TGTGCCACCCACCAGGGCATAGAAACTGAAGCTTTCTTT. This gives the protein CATHQGIETEAFF. Looking up the rest from reference TRBV5-6 and TRBJ1-1 gives the full variable domain: DAGVTQSPTHLIKTRGQQVTLRCSPKSGHDTVSWYQQALGQGPQFIFQYYEEEERQRGNFPDRFSGHQFPNYSSELNVNALLLGDSALYLCATHQGIETEAFFGQGTRLTVV.

This clonotype came up many times. In DNA form, the CDR3 reads TGTGCCAGCAGTTTAGGTCGGCTAGGGGAGCAGTACGTC. It encodes CASSLGRLGEQYV. The chain couples TRBV12-3 or TRBV12-4 to TRBJ2-7; D gene uncertain. V gave up 1 base and J gave up 7 bases, with 11 bases separating them. This CDR3 is built from 13 residues.

This clonotype showed up just a few times. The chain joins TRBV5-4 to TRBJ2-2; perhaps TRBD2 as D (6 bases). Germline loops: CDR1 SGHNT, CDR2 YYREEE (reference sequence). V dropped 5 bases and J dropped 5 bases, with 13 bases sitting between them. The CDR3 loop spans 14 amino acids. CDR3 coding DNA: TGTGCCAGCAGATTACTTGGGGGGACCGGGGAGCTGTTTTTT. It specifies CASRLLGGTGELFF.

This clonotype turned up a few times. CDR3 residues: CSARDSRAGANVLTF. The CDR3 DNA is TGCAGTGCTAGAGATAGCAGGGCTGGGGCCAACGTCCTGACTTTC. The chain joins TRBV20-1 to TRBJ2-6; TRBD1 might be the D (5 bases). CDR1 DFQATT and CDR2 SNEGSKA come from the germline V gene (reference sequence). Trimming took 0 bases from V and 2 from J, leaving 8 bases between them. CDR3 length: 15 amino acids.

The chain joins TRBV20-1 to TRBJ1-5; 9 positions match TRBD1. Germline CDR1 DFQATT, CDR2 SNEGSKA (reference sequence). V trimming: 5 bases; J trimming: 9 bases; junction bases outside the gene matches: 11. The CDR3 has 14 residues. The CDR3: CSALPGQGARPQHF. The CDR3 DNA follows: TGCAGTGCTTTACCGGGACAGGGTGCCAGGCCCCAGCATTTT.

This clonotype was seen repeatedly, ten times or more. The chain carries TRBV7-9 and TRBJ2-1; the match to TRBD2 covers 14 bases. The germline V gene encodes CDR1 SEHNR and CDR2 FQNEAQ (reference sequence). V was clipped by 5 bases and J by 2 bases; unmatched bases: 5. The CDR3 runs 17 residues. Written as DNA, the CDR3 is TGTGCCAGCAGCGGGGGACTAGCGGGGGCCACCTACAATGAGCAGTTCTTC. As protein: CASSGGLAGATYNEQFF.

There are many counts of this clonotype. V usage is TRBV7-2 and J usage is TRBJ1-5, with TRBD1 matching 7 bases. V trimming: 5 bases; J trimming: 5 bases; junction bases outside the gene matches: 12. CDR3 size: 16 residues. The germline CDR1 and CDR2 sequences are SGHTA and FQGNSA. The DNA of the CDR3 is TGTGCCAGCAGCCCCGGACAAGACAGGGTGGATCAGCCCCAGCATTTT. As protein: CASSPGQDRVDQPQHF.

The sample holds a few counts of this clonotype. This chain joins TRBV5-4 and TRBJ1-1; 9 positions match TRBD1. Germline V gives CDR1 SGHNT, CDR2 YYREEE (reference sequence). V was pared by 4 bases and J by 2 bases, with 9 bases of the junction left unmatched. The CDR3 covers 16 residues. CDR3 sequence (DNA): TGTGCCAGCAGCCCGACCGGGACAGGGCTTAACACTGAAGCTTTCTTT. Protein: CASSPTGTGLNTEAFF.

The chain combines TRBV21-1 with TRBJ1-1. TRBV21-1 is a documented pseudogene. CDR3 size: 12 residues. The CDR3 spells CASSKSNTEAFF. DNA for the CDR3: TGTGCCAGCAGCAAAAGTAACACTGAAGCTTTCTTT.

The V call is TRBV20-1, the J call TRBJ2-2; possibly TRBD1 for D (6 bases). V was shortened by 6 bases and J by 1 base, with 9 bases between the two germline ends. The CDR3 is made up of 13 amino acids. Germline values: CDR1 DFQATT, CDR2 SNEGSKA (reference sequence). CDR3 nucleotides: TGCAGTGCCCGGACAGTGAACACCGGGGAGCTGTTTTTT. Protein product: CSARTVNTGELFF.

CDR3 bases: TGTGCCAGCAGACCGGACAGGGTTCGGGCCGAGCAGTACTTC. Encoded protein: CASRPDRVRAEQYF. V is TRBV6-5 and J is TRBJ2-7, with 8 positions matching TRBD1. The CDR3 totals 14 residues. Germline CDR1 and CDR2: MNHEY and SVGAGI. V dropped 6 bases and J dropped 6; count of bases not matched to a gene: 10.